These T cell receptor beta chains were read from a single sample in a study of blood T cell repertoires in COVID-19. The protocol was immunoSEQ multiplex PCR, while the TCRdb copy is restricted to in-frame clones and leaves out a portion. The sample comprises about 300,000 clones, about nine tenths of which are singletons, and about 4.2% rests with the top ten. The sample comprised PBMCs or T cells enriched from blood (not recorded which). All receptors come from a man aged 30 to 39 who had recovered from COVID-19. Each CDR3 is given with its conserved first and last residue. The order of the fields is V gene, J gene, CDR3 protein.

V gene: TRBV14; J gene: TRBJ1-1; CDR3 protein: CASSQMGARTEAFF
V gene: TRBV11-2; J gene: TRBJ1-1; CDR3 protein: CASSLEGQNTEAFF
V gene: TRBV19; J gene: TRBJ1-4; CDR3 protein: CASSADRVSNEKLFF
V gene: TRBV11-3; J gene: TRBJ2-2; CDR3 protein: CASSPGGSGRITGELFF
V gene: TRBV6-5; J gene: TRBJ2-5; CDR3 protein: CASSYFVGGTQYF
V gene: TRBV4-1; J gene: TRBJ2-7; CDR3 protein: CASSQDPAGEGYEQYF
V gene: TRBV5-4; J gene: TRBJ1-4; CDR3 protein: CASSLDRVEKLFF
V gene: TRBV5-1; J gene: TRBJ2-5; CDR3 protein: CASREEQGPQETQYF
V gene: TRBV15; J gene: TRBJ1-4; CDR3 protein: CATSTYRGFNEKLFF
V gene: TRBV24-1; J gene: TRBJ1-2; CDR3 protein: CATSQAPTNYGYTF
V gene: TRBV14; J gene: TRBJ2-4; CDR3 protein: CASSHGLGDIQYF
V gene: TRBV4-2; J gene: TRBJ2-7; CDR3 protein: CASSHPYGGTNTAQYF
V gene: TRBV2; J gene: TRBJ2-3; CDR3 protein: CASITGTDTQYF
V gene: TRBV6-5; J gene: TRBJ1-1; CDR3 protein: CASSYQGSGTEAFF
V gene: TRBV5-4; J gene: TRBJ1-2; CDR3 protein: CASTTSIGNLERYGYTF
V gene: TRBV7-2; J gene: TRBJ1-1; CDR3 protein: CASNRQVLGAFF
V gene: TRBV2; J gene: TRBJ2-2; CDR3 protein: CASSSILATGELFF
V gene: TRBV29-1; J gene: TRBJ2-1; CDR3 protein: CSVEPSGNEQFF
V gene: TRBV18; J gene: TRBJ2-5; CDR3 protein: CASSPRTDGGTQYF
V gene: TRBV5-1; J gene: TRBJ2-3; CDR3 protein: CASSRTPPSGGYDTDTQYF
V gene: TRBV28; J gene: TRBJ1-3; CDR3 protein: CASNRDSGNTIYF
V gene: TRBV11-3; J gene: TRBJ1-1; CDR3 protein: CASSDRVNTEAFF
V gene: TRBV18; J gene: TRBJ1-2; CDR3 protein: CASSLPGQGRYGYTF
V gene: TRBV18; J gene: TRBJ2-7; CDR3 protein: CASSPRSEQYF
V gene: TRBV25-1; J gene: TRBJ1-1; CDR3 protein: CASSESPPQSEAFF
V gene: TRBV27; J gene: TRBJ2-7; CDR3 protein: CASSFRGTFYEQYF
V gene: TRBV7-2; J gene: TRBJ1-5; CDR3 protein: CASSFGRYQPQHF
V gene: TRBV7-9; J gene: TRBJ2-3; CDR3 protein: CASSSRTSGDTDTQYF
V gene: TRBV12-5; J gene: TRBJ1-5; CDR3 protein: CASGLDGQGWQPQHF
V gene: TRBV2; J gene: TRBJ1-4; CDR3 protein: CASSGQLSTNEKLFF
V gene: TRBV5-1; J gene: TRBJ2-3; CDR3 protein: CASTLGSADTQYF
V gene: TRBV29-1; J gene: TRBJ2-7; CDR3 protein: CSVKRFGAYEQYF
V gene: TRBV11-2; J gene: TRBJ2-6; CDR3 protein: CASRDYRGPGANVLTF
V gene: TRBV28; J gene: TRBJ2-7; CDR3 protein: CASSSTGTGNPYEQYF
V gene: TRBV10-2; J gene: TRBJ2-3; CDR3 protein: CASSESLAGDTQYF
V gene: TRBV12-3/TRBV12-4; J gene: TRBJ2-7; CDR3 protein: CASSFGITYEQYF
V gene: TRBV28; J gene: TRBJ1-2; CDR3 protein: CASSSHGGGSGYTF
V gene: TRBV19; J gene: TRBJ1-4; CDR3 protein: CASSRVGSRTGSFGEKLFF
V gene: TRBV5-1; J gene: TRBJ1-2; CDR3 protein: CASSTRTGSNYGYTF
V gene: TRBV29-1; J gene: TRBJ2-7; CDR3 protein: CSARQGPYEQYF
V gene: TRBV29-1; J gene: TRBJ1-1; CDR3 protein: CSVEGQGAEAFF
V gene: TRBV29-1; J gene: TRBJ1-1; CDR3 protein: CSVEYPRTEAFF
V gene: TRBV11-3; J gene: TRBJ1-2; CDR3 protein: CASSTSGTVYGYTF
V gene: TRBV13; J gene: TRBJ2-2; CDR3 protein: CASRLNGELNTGELFF
V gene: TRBV6-5; J gene: TRBJ1-3; CDR3 protein: CASSQGAGNTIYF
V gene: TRBV25-1; J gene: TRBJ2-1; CDR3 protein: CASSEYSGGARNEQFF
V gene: TRBV5-1; J gene: TRBJ2-1; CDR3 protein: CASSLAEGSSYNEQFF
V gene: TRBV27; J gene: TRBJ1-5; CDR3 protein: CASSFSLLPGVPHLSNQPQHF
V gene: TRBV28; J gene: TRBJ2-3; CDR3 protein: CASSTLRDRVDTDTQYF
V gene: TRBV30; J gene: TRBJ1-5; CDR3 protein: CAWSRGSGPQHF
V gene: TRBV2; J gene: TRBJ2-7; CDR3 protein: CASTRTGGSYEQYF
V gene: TRBV2; J gene: TRBJ1-1; CDR3 protein: CASIQELVMNTEAFF
V gene: TRBV6-5; J gene: TRBJ2-7; CDR3 protein: CASTRRGGTYEQYF
V gene: TRBV20-1; J gene: TRBJ2-5; CDR3 protein: CSATRETQYF
V gene: TRBV18; J gene: TRBJ1-4; CDR3 protein: CASSPPASPTNEKLFF
V gene: TRBV10-2; J gene: TRBJ2-5; CDR3 protein: CASRPGLAEETQYF
V gene: TRBV29-1; J gene: TRBJ1-2; CDR3 protein: CSAFGSGTGEGNYGYTF
V gene: TRBV5-6; J gene: TRBJ2-2; CDR3 protein: CASSLGTTRRTGELFF
V gene: TRBV7-9; J gene: TRBJ2-7; CDR3 protein: CASSLGYRELNEQYF